Following are 2 T cell receptor beta chains from one sample sequenced in a study of shared clonotypes between healthy human individuals. The assay was immunoSEQ multiplex PCR, and TCRdb's table has in-frame clones only and misses some. In the table there are 1 million to 1.2 million clones, 60% to 80% of which are singletons. The sequencing sample was made of memory CD4+ T cells from PBMCs. Subset given: CD45RA-negative fraction. The receptors originated from a man aged 18-30 years in good health. Some clones in this sample may be carry-over from other donors' samples.

The chain recombines TRBV6-5 with TRBJ2-5; 12 bases match TRBD2. Germline V gene data show CDR1 as MNHEY and CDR2 as SVGAGI. CDR3 length: 16 amino acids. The V segment lost 0 bases and the J segment 7 bases; nucleotides outside the gene matches: 6. The CDR3 region has the DNA TGTGCCAGCAGTTACTCACTAGCGGGAGGCCGAGGGACCCAGTACTTC. It translates to CASSYSLAGGRGTQYF.

V usage is TRBV9 and J usage is TRBJ2-3; a weak D match, TRBD1 (6 bases). V lost 0 bases and J 4 bases, leaving 15 bases between the germline ends. CDR1 is SGDLS, CDR2 YYNGEE, per germline. This CDR3 has 16 amino acids. CDR3 amino acids: CASSVATGFTPDTQYF. The DNA of the CDR3 is TGTGCCAGCAGCGTAGCTACAGGGTTCACGCCAGATACGCAGTATTTT. Variable domain in full (rest from reference TRBV9 and TRBJ2-3): DSGVTQTPKHLITATGQRVTLRCSPRSGDLSVYWYQQSLDQGLQFLIQYYNGEERAKGNILERFSAQQFPDLHSELNLSSLELGDSALYFCASSVATGFTPDTQYFGPGTRLTVL.